The 12 T cell receptor beta chains presented below share a single source sample, sequenced in a study of control samples from healthy donors and cancer patients. Using immunoSEQ multiplex PCR, the repertoire was profiled, and TCRdb retains in-frame clones only, with some absent. The data contain around 130,000 clones, roughly 86% of them singletons. Material: PBMCs. The receptors derive from a man over 45 with head and neck cancer.

The chain couples TRBV28 to TRBJ1-5; 7 nucleotides align to TRBD1. The V gene end was trimmed by 3 bases and the J gene end by 9 bases; junction bases not matched to a gene: 8. The CDR3 extends over 14 amino acids. Germline-derived CDR1 and CDR2 are MDHEN and SYDVKM. The chain's CDR3 is CASSFSQGEMPQHF. DNA for the CDR3: TGTGCCAGCAGTTTCTCGCAGGGGGAGATGCCCCAGCATTTT.

CDR3 DNA sequence: TGTGCCAGCAGCGAGGGGGCAGTCTCTGGAAACACCATATATTTT. It codes for CASSEGAVSGNTIYF. J is TRBJ1-3 and V is TRBV9, with 7 positions matching TRBD1. Unmatched junction bases numbered 3, after V lost 3 bases and J lost 0 bases. CDR1 SGDLS and CDR2 YYNGEE come from the germline V gene. The CDR3 is 15 residues long.

Points on this clone: The same CDR3 can be traced to other DNA sequences in this sample. The chain is built from TRBV14 and TRBJ2-7, with no clear D. The CDR3 contains 11 residues. V dropped 3 bases and J dropped 3 bases, with 3 bases sitting between them. Germline CDR1 reads SGHDN; CDR2 reads FVKESK. CDR3 sequence (DNA): TGTGCCAGCAGCCACGGCTACGAGCAGTACTTC. This codes for CASSHGYEQYF.

The rearrangement uses TRBV4-1 and TRBJ2-7, with TRBD1 matching over 7 bases. After removal of 1 base from V and 3 bases from J, the junction contained 3 bases not matched to a gene. The CDR3 length is 14 residues. Germline assignment: CDR1 MGHRA and CDR2 YSYEKL. DNA for the CDR3: TGCGCCAGCAGCCAAGGGGACAGAGGCTACGAGCAGTACTTC. Amino acid sequence: CASSQGDRGYEQYF.

J is TRBJ2-1 and V is TRBV27; D gene unclear. Germline V CDR1 and CDR2: MNHEY, SMNVEV (reference sequence). The CDR3 is 13 amino acids. Between the trimmed V and J ends, which lost 5 bases and 9 bases, there was a span of 14 bases. The CDR3: CASSTSSRAEQFF. CDR3 DNA sequence: TGTGCCAGCAGTACCTCGTCGAGAGCTGAGCAGTTCTTC.

The gene calls are TRBV19 and TRBJ2-2; 13 bases align to TRBD2. The CDR3 length is 17 residues. Per the germline V gene, CDR1 is LNHDA and CDR2 is SQIVND (reference sequence). V trimming: 10 bases; J trimming: 1 base; junction bases outside the gene matches: 9. CDR3 sequence reads: CATPRTSGSWNTGELFF. The CDR3 nucleotides read TGTGCCACCCCGCGGACTAGCGGGAGTTGGAACACCGGGGAGCTGTTTTTT.

The rearrangement joins TRBV29-1 to TRBJ1-6; a possible D gene is TRBD1 (5 bases). V lost 4 bases and J 6 bases, leaving 19 bases between the germline ends. This CDR3 is built from 16 residues. In germline, CDR1 is SQVTM, CDR2 ANQGSEA. The CDR3 coding sequence is TGCAGCGTTGTAATTGACTCCTCGGGGGGTAATTCACCCCTCCACTTT. It encodes CSVVIDSSGGNSPLHF.

This clone was recorded a few times. The rearrangement uses TRBV29-1 and TRBJ2-2, with 8 nucleotides matching TRBD2. Germline V lookup: CDR1 SQVTM, CDR2 ANQGSEA. CDR3 length: 15 residues. Trimming cost V 3 bases and J 2 bases; bases outside gene matches: 5. Written as DNA, the CDR3 is TGCAGCGTTGACGGCGGGGGGACAAACACCGGGGAGCTGTTTTTT. Its protein is CSVDGGGTNTGELFF.

The chain's CDR3 is CASSSGGHEQFF. The DNA for the CDR3 is TGTGCCAGCAGCTCTGGGGGCCATGAGCAGTTCTTC. The chain carries TRBV7-2 and TRBJ2-1; a weak D match, TRBD1 (6 bases). Between the trimmed V and J ends, which lost 4 bases and 8 bases, there was a span of 9 bases. The CDR3 runs 12 residues. Looked up from germline, CDR1 is SGHTA and CDR2 is FQGNSA.

Written as DNA, the CDR3 is TGTGCCAGCAGTCATTCGATGCGGGCGGAAGCTTTCTTT. Amino acids: CASSHSMRAEAFF. The V and J genes are TRBV28 and TRBJ1-1, with D unresolved. Trimming took off 5 bases at V and 8 bases at J, with 15 bases between the two ends. This CDR3 contains 13 residues. From germline, CDR1 is MDHEN and CDR2 SYDVKM.

This clone appeared a single time. J is TRBJ2-3 and V is TRBV28; D is perhaps TRBD1 (6 bases). Trimming left V 1 base short and J 0 bases short, with 8 bases between. CDR3 size: 15 residues. Germline V CDR1 and CDR2: MDHEN, SYDVKM. The CDR3 region has the DNA TGTGCCAGCAGTTTATCTGGGGGCAGCACAGATACGCAGTATTTT. Residues: CASSLSGGSTDTQYF.

V is TRBV24-1 and J is TRBJ2-1; 9 bases are a match to TRBD2. The CDR3 has 15 residues. The V segment lost 6 bases and the J segment 1 base; nucleotides outside the gene matches: 3. Germline values: CDR1 KGHDR, CDR2 SFDVKD. The CDR3 reads CATSISGGSYNEQFF. The DNA for the CDR3 is TGTGCCACCAGTATCAGCGGGGGGTCCTACAATGAGCAGTTCTTC.